The present TCR beta chain was sequenced within a study of blood T cell repertoires in COVID-19 (dated by TCRdb to the early 2020s). For the study in its entirety: The collaborator samples originated in the United States, Italy and Spain and spanned the acute and convalescent phases of COVID-19. HLA class I and class II types, where available, came from metadata supplied by the sample provider rather than from assay-based typing. Subjects who had been exposed to COVID-19, were actively infected with it, or had recovered from it provided the deeply sampled blood TCRbeta repertoires that made up the dataset. The repertoires were released in a freely available public database meant as a resource for research on the immune response to SARS-CoV-2. The material from the prospective study consisted of cDNA or gDNA derived from T cells, B-cell-depleted T cells, or PBMCs. Nearly every sample came with metadata listing a de-identified subject ID, COVID-19 status, age in years and sex. Samples came from the ongoing ImmuneRACE study (first 160 participants) plus 1,254 subjects from 6 global collaborators. Overall results and qualifications from the work: The quantity of clinical and demographic metadata differed by source and by participant and was supplied without curation.

TCRbeta CDR3 regions were amplified from genomic DNA using the immunoSEQ Assay, a bias-controlled multiplex PCR. Turning to the authors' computational methods: The number of nucleated cells in each sample was estimated by amplification of reference gene primers within the assay. To quantify the absolute abundance of each unique TCRbeta CDR3 rearrangement, sequence reads were collapsed and filtered. For each sample, productive Simpson clonality was calculated as the square root of Simpson's diversity index over productive rearrangements. TCRdb limited this immuneACCESS table to in-frame rearrangements with V and J called. A share of clones is missing; checked studies link under half to unresolved V genes, and the rest is unexplained. V and J calls and clone size follow that table, whereas D and trimming were derived from the DNA. The sample data list about 140,000 clones, and roughly four fifths of these were observed just once. The top ten clones comprise around 8% of the sample.

There are a few counts of this clone. Which antigen it targets is not known. Base qualities are not recorded, but no much larger clone differs from it by a single base. This specimen includes other DNA sequences encoding the same CDR3. Whole blood was collected in K2EDTA tubes by collaborating institutions according to the institutions' own protocols. Collaborator samples were shipped for TCRbeta analysis as frozen whole blood, isolated PBMCs, or DNA extracted from either sample type. Reading from cysteine to phenylalanine, the CDR3 counts 12 amino acids. Only the CDR3 DNA is retained, 36 bases long and in frame from the first base. Cut back by 4 bases and 3 bases, the V and J ends lie 4 bases apart. Looking up the germline V gene (reference sequence) yields CDR1 LNHDA and CDR2 SQIVND.

This clonotype was sampled from a human donor in a cohort sampled during active COVID-19. The specimen sequenced was peripheral blood. Rearrangement joined TRBV19 to TRBJ1-5; no D gene call is confident. The CDR3 has the sequence CASSTLNQPQHF. In nucleotides, the sequence is TGTGCCAGTAGTACTCTCAATCAGCCCCAGCATTTT. With all but the CDR3 taken from the reference TRBV19 and TRBJ1-5 genes, the full variable domain is: DGGITQSPKYLFRKEGQNVTLSCEQNLNHDAMYWYRQDPGQGLRLIYYSQIVNDFQKGDIAEGYSVSREKKESFPLTVTSAQKNPTAFYLCASSTLNQPQHFGDGTRLSIL.